What follows are 7 T cell receptor beta chains derived from one specimen sequenced in a study of blood T cell repertoires in COVID-19. The method was immunoSEQ multiplex PCR; TCRdb's version includes in-frame clones alone and lacks a portion of them. The table includes fewer than 400,000 clones, about nine tenths detected once. Sequenced material: PBMCs or T cells enriched from blood (not recorded which). The receptors were gathered from a man aged 25-45 years who had recovered from COVID-19.

The chain couples TRBV11-2 to TRBJ2-7; tentatively, D is TRBD1 (6 bases). Trimming took off 1 base at V and 2 bases at J, with 9 bases between the two ends. This CDR3 spans 14 amino acids. Germline-derived CDR1 and CDR2 are SGHAT and FQNNGV. The CDR3 reads CASSLGDKPYEQYF. The CDR3, as DNA: TGTGCCAGCAGCTTAGGGGACAAACCCTACGAGCAGTACTTC. Supplemented by reference TRBV11-2 and TRBJ2-7, the full variable domain reads EAGVAQSPRYKIIEKRQSVAFWCNPISGHATLYWYQQILGQGPKLLIQFQNNGVVDDSQLPKDRFSAERLKGVDSTLKIQPAKLEDSAVYLCASSLGDKPYEQYFGPGTRLTVT.

This sequence joins TRBV9 and TRBJ1-1; D is unresolved. Germline V CDR1 and CDR2: SGDLS, YYNGEE. Deletions cut 0 bases from V and 0 bases from J, with 6 bases between. The CDR3 is 14 residues long. In nucleotides, the CDR3 is TGTGCCAGCAGCGTAGGACACATGAACACTGAAGCTTTCTTT. As protein: CASSVGHMNTEAFF.

The rearrangement joins TRBV11-3 to TRBJ2-1; 7 nucleotides line up with TRBD2. Trimming removed 4 bases from V and 7 bases from J; junction bases left unmatched: 16. In germline, CDR1 is SGHNT, CDR2 YENEEA. The CDR3 runs to 17 residues. The CDR3 DNA sequence: TGTGCCAGCAGCTCTGTATCTCTAGCGGCGAGACTGAATGAGCAGTTCTTC. Translation: CASSSVSLAARLNEQFF. Full variable domain (rest looked up from reference TRBV11-3 and TRBJ2-1): EAGVVQSPRYKIIEKKQPVAFWCNPISGHNTLYWYLQNLGQGPELLIRYENEEAVDDSQLPKDRFSAERLKGVDSTLKIQPAELGDSAVYLCASSSVSLAARLNEQFFGPGTRLTVL.

The CDR3 reads CASSPGEGRGYNEQFF. The DNA for the CDR3 is TGTGCCAGCTCACCAGGAGAGGGGAGGGGTTACAATGAGCAGTTCTTC. This sequence joins TRBV18 and TRBJ2-1; TRBD2 aligns across 7 bases. Germline loops: CDR1 KGHSH, CDR2 LQKENI. CDR3 size: 16 residues. Germline trimming cut 2 bases from V and 4 bases from J; bases unmatched to any gene: 8.

The chain couples TRBV27 to TRBJ2-7; TRBD1 aligns across 9 bases. The CDR3 runs to 15 residues. Germline V CDR1 and CDR2: MNHEY, SMNVEV (reference sequence). V dropped 2 bases and J dropped 5; count of bases not matched to a gene: 7. The CDR3 loop is CASSLKGQGTHEQYF. DNA of the CDR3: TGTGCCAGCAGTTTAAAGGGACAGGGTACCCACGAGCAGTACTTC.

The genes are TRBV4-1 and TRBJ2-1, with TRBD2 matching over 8 bases. V trimming: 1 base; J trimming: 0 bases; junction bases outside the gene matches: 2. The CDR3 loop spans 16 amino acids. Germline V gene data show CDR1 as MGHRA and CDR2 as YSYEKL. CDR3 coding DNA: TGCGCCAGCAGCCAAGGAAGCGGGAGCTCCTACAATGAGCAGTTCTTC. Its translation is CASSQGSGSSYNEQFF.

DNA for the CDR3: TGTGCCAGCAGCTTAGATGGGACAGGAGCTATTAGCAATCAGCCCCAGCATTTT. Amino acids: CASSLDGTGAISNQPQHF. The chain carries TRBV7-8 and TRBJ1-5; 8 positions match TRBD1. The CDR3 totals 18 residues. CDR1 and CDR2 from the germline V gene are SGHVS and FQNEAQ. Unmatched junction bases numbered 8, after V lost 1 base and J lost 0 bases.